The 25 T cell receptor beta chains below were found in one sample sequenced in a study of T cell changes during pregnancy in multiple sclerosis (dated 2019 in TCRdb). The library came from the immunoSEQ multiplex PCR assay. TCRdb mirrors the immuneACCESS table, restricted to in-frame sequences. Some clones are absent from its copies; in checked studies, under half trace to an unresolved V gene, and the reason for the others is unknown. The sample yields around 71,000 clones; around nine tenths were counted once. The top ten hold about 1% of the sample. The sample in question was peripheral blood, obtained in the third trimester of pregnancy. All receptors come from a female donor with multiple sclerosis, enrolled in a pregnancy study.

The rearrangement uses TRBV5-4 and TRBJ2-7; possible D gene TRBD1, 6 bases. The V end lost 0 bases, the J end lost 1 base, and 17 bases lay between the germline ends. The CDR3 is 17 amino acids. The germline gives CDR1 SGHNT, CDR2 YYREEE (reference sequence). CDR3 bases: TGTGCCAGCAGCTTGGGGGTGATGACAGGTCAATCCTACGAGCAGTACTTC. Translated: CASSLGVMTGQSYEQYF.

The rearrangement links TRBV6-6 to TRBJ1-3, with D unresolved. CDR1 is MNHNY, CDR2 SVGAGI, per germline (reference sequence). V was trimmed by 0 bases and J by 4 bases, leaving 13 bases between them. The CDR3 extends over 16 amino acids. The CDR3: CASSYSSPTSGNTIYF. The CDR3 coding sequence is TGTGCCAGCAGTTACTCATCCCCTACGTCCGGAAACACCATATATTTT.

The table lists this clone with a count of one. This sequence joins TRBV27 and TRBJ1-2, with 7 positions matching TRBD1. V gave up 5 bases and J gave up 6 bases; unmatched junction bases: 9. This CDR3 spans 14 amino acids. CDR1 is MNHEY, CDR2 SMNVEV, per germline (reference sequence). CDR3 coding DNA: TGTGCCAGCAGTGGGGCGACAGGGAATAATGGCTACACCTTC. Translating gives CASSGATGNNGYTF.

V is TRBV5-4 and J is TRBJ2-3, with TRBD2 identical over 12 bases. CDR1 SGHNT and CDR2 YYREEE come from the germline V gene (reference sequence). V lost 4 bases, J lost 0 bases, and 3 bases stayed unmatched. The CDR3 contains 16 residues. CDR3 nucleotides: TGTGCCAGCAGCCCGGGGACTAGCGGGAGCACAGATACGCAGTATTTT. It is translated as CASSPGTSGSTDTQYF. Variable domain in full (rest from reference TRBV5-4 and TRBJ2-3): ETGVTQSPTHLIKTRGQQVTLRCSSQSGHNTVSWYQQALGQGPQFIFQYYREEENGRGNFPPRFSGLQFPNYSSELNVNALELDDSALYLCASSPGTSGSTDTQYFGPGTRLTVL.

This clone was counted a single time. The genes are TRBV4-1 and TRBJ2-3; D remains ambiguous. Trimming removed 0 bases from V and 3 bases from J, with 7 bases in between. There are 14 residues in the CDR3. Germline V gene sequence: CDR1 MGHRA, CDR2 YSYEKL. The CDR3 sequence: CASSQDARTDTQYF. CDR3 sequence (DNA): TGCGCCAGCAGCCAAGATGCTAGAACAGATACGCAGTATTTT.

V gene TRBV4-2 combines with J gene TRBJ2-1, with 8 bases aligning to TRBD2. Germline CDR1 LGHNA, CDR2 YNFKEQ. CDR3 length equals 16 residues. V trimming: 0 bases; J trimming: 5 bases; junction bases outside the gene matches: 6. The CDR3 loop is CASSQDQGSGNNEQFF. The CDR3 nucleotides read TGTGCCAGCAGCCAAGATCAGGGTAGCGGGAACAATGAGCAGTTCTTC.

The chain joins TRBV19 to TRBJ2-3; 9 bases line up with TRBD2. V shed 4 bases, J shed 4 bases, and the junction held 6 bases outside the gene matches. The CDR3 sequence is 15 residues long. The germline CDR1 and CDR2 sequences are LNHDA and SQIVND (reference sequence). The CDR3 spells CASSSSGRLSDTQYF. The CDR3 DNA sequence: TGTGCCAGTAGTAGTAGCGGGAGATTGTCAGATACGCAGTATTTT.

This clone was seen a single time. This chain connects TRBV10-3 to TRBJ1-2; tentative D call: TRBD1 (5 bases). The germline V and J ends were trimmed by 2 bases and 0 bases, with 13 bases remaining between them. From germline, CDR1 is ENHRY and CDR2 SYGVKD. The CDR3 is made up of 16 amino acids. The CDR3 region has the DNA TGTGCCATCAGTGAGCAACCCTCGACAGCTAACTATGGCTACACCTTC. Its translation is CAISEQPSTANYGYTF.

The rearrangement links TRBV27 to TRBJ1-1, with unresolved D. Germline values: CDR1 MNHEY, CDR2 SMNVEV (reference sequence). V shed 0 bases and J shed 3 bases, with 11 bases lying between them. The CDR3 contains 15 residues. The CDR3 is CASSLSGDSHTEAFF. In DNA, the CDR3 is TGTGCCAGCAGTTTATCGGGCGATAGTCACACTGAAGCTTTCTTT.

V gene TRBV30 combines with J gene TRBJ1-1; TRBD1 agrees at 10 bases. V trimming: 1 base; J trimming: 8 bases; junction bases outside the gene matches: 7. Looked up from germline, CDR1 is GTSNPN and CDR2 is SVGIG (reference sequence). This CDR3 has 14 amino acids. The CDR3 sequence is CAWSAGDRGREAFF. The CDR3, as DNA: TGTGCCTGGAGTGCAGGGGACAGGGGTCGGGAAGCTTTCTTT. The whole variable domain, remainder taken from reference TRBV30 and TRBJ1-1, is SQTIHQWPATLVQPVGSPLSLECTVEGTSNPNLYWYRQAAGRGLQLLFYSVGIGQISSEVPQNLSASRPQDRQFILSSKKLLLSDSGFYLCAWSAGDRGREAFFGQGTRLTVV.

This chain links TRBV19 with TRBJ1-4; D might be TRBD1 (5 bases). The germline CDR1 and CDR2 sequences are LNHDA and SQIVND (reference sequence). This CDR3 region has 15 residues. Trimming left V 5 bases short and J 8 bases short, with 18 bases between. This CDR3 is CASSSPSGAGEKLFF. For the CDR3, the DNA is TGTGCCAGTAGTTCCCCGTCTGGGGCCGGGGAAAAACTGTTTTTT.

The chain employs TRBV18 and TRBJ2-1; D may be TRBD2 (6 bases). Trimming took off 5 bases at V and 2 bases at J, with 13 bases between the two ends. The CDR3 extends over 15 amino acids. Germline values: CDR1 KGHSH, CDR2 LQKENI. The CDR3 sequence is CASSFLAQAYNEQFF. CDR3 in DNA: TGTGCCAGCTCATTTCTAGCGCAGGCCTACAATGAGCAGTTCTTC.

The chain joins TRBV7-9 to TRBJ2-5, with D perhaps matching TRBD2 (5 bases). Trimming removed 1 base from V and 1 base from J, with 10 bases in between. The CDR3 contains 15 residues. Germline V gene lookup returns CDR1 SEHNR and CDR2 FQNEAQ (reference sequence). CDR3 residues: CASSLGSSSQETQYF. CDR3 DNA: TGTGCCAGCAGCTTAGGATCTAGCTCCCAAGAGACCCAGTACTTC.

The CDR3 DNA follows: TGTGCCAGCAGTTACGCTGGGGAGCAGTACTTC. It yields the protein CASSYAGEQYF. The genes are TRBV6-6 and TRBJ2-5, with D perhaps TRBD2 (5 bases). The CDR3 spans 11 residues. Trimming took 2 bases from V and 11 from J, leaving 9 bases between them. Germline lookup yields CDR1 MNHNY and CDR2 SVGAGI (reference sequence).

CDR3 DNA: TGTGCCAGCAGCCCCGGGACAGGGTGGGATCAGCCCCAGCATTTT. It is translated as CASSPGTGWDQPQHF. This rearrangement joins TRBV28 to TRBJ1-5, with 9 bases matching TRBD1. The V gene's germline CDR1 is MDHEN and CDR2 SYDVKM. Unmatched junction bases numbered 8, after V lost 6 bases and J lost 5 bases. The CDR3 loop spans 15 amino acids.

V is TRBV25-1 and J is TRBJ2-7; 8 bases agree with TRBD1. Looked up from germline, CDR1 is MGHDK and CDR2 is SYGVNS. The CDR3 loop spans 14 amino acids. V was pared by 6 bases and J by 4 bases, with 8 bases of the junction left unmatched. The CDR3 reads CASSRTGLSYEQYF. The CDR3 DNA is TGTGCCAGCAGCCGGACAGGGTTGTCTTACGAGCAGTACTTC.

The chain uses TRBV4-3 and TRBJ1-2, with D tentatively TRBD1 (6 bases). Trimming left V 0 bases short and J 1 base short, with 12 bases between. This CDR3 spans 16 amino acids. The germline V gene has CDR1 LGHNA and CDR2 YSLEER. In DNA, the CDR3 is TGCGCCAGCAGCCAAGAGATGACAGGTTTTAACTATGGCTACACCTTC. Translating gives CASSQEMTGFNYGYTF.

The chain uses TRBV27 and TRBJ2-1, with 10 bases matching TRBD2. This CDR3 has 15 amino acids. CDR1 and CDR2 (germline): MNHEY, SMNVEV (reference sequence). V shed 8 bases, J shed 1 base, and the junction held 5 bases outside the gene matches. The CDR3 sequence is CASSLAGVSYNEQFF. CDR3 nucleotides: TGTGCCAGCTCGCTAGCGGGAGTTTCCTACAATGAGCAGTTCTTC.

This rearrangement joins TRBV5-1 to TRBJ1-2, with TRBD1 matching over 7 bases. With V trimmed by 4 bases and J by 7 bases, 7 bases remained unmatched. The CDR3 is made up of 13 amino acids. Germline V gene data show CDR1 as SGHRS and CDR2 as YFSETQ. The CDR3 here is CASSIRQGFGYTF. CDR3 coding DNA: TGCGCCAGCAGCATCAGACAGGGCTTTGGCTACACCTTC.

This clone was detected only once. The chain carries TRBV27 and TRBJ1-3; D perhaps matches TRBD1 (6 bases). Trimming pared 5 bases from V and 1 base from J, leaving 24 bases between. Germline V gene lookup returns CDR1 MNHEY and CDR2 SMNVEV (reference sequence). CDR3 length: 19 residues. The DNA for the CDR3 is TGTGCCAGCAGTGCAACCGGGGGGGCGCTGAGAAAGTCTGGAAACACCATATATTTT. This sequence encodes CASSATGGALRKSGNTIYF.

The chain's CDR3 is CASSLGQGHGPQHF. CDR3 coding DNA: TGCGCCAGCAGCTTAGGACAGGGACATGGGCCCCAGCATTTT. The rearrangement links TRBV5-1 to TRBJ1-5, with 8 bases that match TRBD1. V was clipped by 2 bases and J by 9 bases; unmatched bases: 7. This CDR3 region has 14 residues. Looked up from germline, CDR1 is SGHRS and CDR2 is YFSETQ.

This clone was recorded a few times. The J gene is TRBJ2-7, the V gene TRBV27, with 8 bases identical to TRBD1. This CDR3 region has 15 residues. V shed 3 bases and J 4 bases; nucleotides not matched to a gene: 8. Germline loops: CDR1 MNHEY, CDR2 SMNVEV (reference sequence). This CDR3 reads CASSFIDRGRYEQYF. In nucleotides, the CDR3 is TGTGCCAGCAGTTTCATCGACAGGGGTCGGTACGAGCAGTACTTC.

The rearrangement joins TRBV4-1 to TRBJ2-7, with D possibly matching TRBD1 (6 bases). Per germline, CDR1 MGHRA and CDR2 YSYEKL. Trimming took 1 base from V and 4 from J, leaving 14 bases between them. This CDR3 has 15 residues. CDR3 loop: CASSQAGTTLYEQYF. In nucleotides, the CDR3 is TGCGCCAGCAGCCAAGCCGGGACAACCCTGTACGAGCAGTACTTC.

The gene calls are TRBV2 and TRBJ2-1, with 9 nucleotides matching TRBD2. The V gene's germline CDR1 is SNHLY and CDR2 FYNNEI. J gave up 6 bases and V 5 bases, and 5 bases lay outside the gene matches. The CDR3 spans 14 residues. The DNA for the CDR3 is TGTGCCAGCAGTCCTCAGGGACTAGCCAATGAGCAGTTCTTC. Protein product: CASSPQGLANEQFF. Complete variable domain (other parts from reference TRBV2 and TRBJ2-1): EPEVTQTPSHQVTQMGQEVILRCVPISNHLYFYWYRQILGQKVEFLVSFYNNEISEKSEIFDDQFSVERPDGSNFTLKIRSTKLEDSAMYFCASSPQGLANEQFFGPGTRLTVL.

This CDR3 is CASNPSGDLRETQYF. CDR3 nucleotides: TGCGCCAGCAACCCTAGCGGGGACCTCCGGGAGACCCAGTACTTC. This chain links TRBV5-1 with TRBJ2-5, with 9 positions matching TRBD2. The V and J ends lost 6 bases and 5 bases, in that order; junction bases with no gene match: 11. The CDR3 runs to 15 residues. The germline gives CDR1 SGHRS, CDR2 YFSETQ.